Shown below are 22 T cell receptor beta chains from a single sample sequenced in a study of vaccination and CD4 T cells after COVID-19. Their antigens are not known. The study sequenced cultured CD4+ T cell DNA using the Oncomine TCR Beta short-read assay. Via MiXCR, TCRdb re-called the PCR reads, giving one row per CDR3 protein. The sample has about 16,000 distinct CDR3 sequences, 45% to 60% seen once. The treatment is: roughly 11-day PBMC culture with coronavirus spike peptide pools or control peptides (ViraFEST assay). The starting material was CD4+ T cells from blood, cultured in vitro, obtained before SARS-CoV-2 vaccination. These receptors were obtained from a human donor who had recovered from COVID-19.

V and J are TRBV7-9 and TRBJ2-1, with D perhaps matching TRBD1 (6 bases). V dropped 5 bases and J dropped 6 bases, with 20 bases sitting between them. CDR1 and CDR2 (germline): SEHNR, FQNEAQ (reference sequence). The length of the CDR3 is 16 residues. CDR3 protein: CASSRSRDTGFNEQFF. CDR3 DNA: TGTGCCAGCAGCCGAAGCCGGGACACGGGTTTCAATGAGCAGTTCTTC.

This chain connects TRBV19 to TRBJ1-5, with D maybe TRBD1 (6 bases). CDR3 length equals 17 residues. Germline V gives CDR1 LNHDA, CDR2 SQIVND (reference sequence). Trimming took off 5 bases at V and 0 bases at J, with 17 bases between the two ends. CDR3 DNA: TGTGCCAGTAGTCTCGATCGAACAGGGCTTAGCAATCAGCCCCAGCATTTT. Its translation: CASSLDRTGLSNQPQHF.

J is TRBJ2-7 and V is TRBV28; tentatively, D is TRBD1 (6 bases). V dropped 2 bases and J dropped 5 bases, with 16 bases sitting between them. Germline V gives CDR1 MDHEN, CDR2 SYDVKM. CDR3 length: 15 residues. CDR3 DNA sequence: TGTGCCAGCAGTTTAGCCCCCGGACAGCCCGACGAGCAGTACTTC. This sequence encodes CASSLAPGQPDEQYF.

The genes are TRBV19 and TRBJ2-2; D remains ambiguous. V was cut by 3 bases and J by 1 base, with 6 bases left in between. CDR1 is LNHDA and CDR2 is SQIVND in the germline V gene (reference sequence). There are 14 residues in the CDR3. In nucleotides, the CDR3 is TGTGCCAGTAGTATCTGGGAGAACACCGGGGAGCTGTTTTTT. It specifies CASSIWENTGELFF.

The table lists this clonotype with a count of one. An end of the junction does not agree with germline; a read error may underlie this. The chain combines TRBV29-1 with TRBJ1-1; no reliable D call. CDR1 SQVTM and CDR2 ANQGSEA come from the germline V gene. The CDR3 is 13 residues long. CDR3 DNA sequence: TGCGGCGTCCGTAGGGAGGTACGAGGCGGAGCTTTCTTT. Encoded protein: CGVRREVRGGAFF. Full variable domain (rest looked up from reference TRBV29-1 and TRBJ1-1): SAVISQKPSRDICQRGTSLTIQCQVDSQVTMMFWYRQQPGQSLTLIATANQGSEATYESGFVIDKFPISRPNLTFSTLTVSNMSPEDSSIYLCGVRREVRGGAFFGQGTRLTVV.

V and J are TRBV11-2 and TRBJ1-6; no definite D call. The CDR3 loop spans 15 amino acids. Trimming took off 7 bases at V and 9 bases at J, with 19 bases between the two ends. Looked up from germline, CDR1 is SGHAT and CDR2 is FQNNGV. The CDR3 spells CASNQRERSGSPLHF. The CDR3 coding sequence is TGTGCCAGCAACCAACGGGAAAGGTCTGGTTCACCCCTCCACTTT.

The chain carries TRBV6-1 and TRBJ1-1, with 8 positions matching TRBD1. This CDR3 is built from 16 residues. V shed 4 bases, J shed 4 bases, and the junction held 11 bases outside the gene matches. Germline loops: CDR1 MNHNS, CDR2 SASEGT. The CDR3 sequence: CASSAPGGNSGTEAFF. The CDR3 bases are TGTGCCAGCAGTGCTCCAGGGGGCAATTCGGGCACTGAAGCTTTCTTT.

In this sample, this clonotype turned up a few times. The V call is TRBV25-1, the J call TRBJ2-2; the D gene is possibly TRBD2 (6 bases). CDR1 is MGHDK, CDR2 SYGVNS, per germline. There are 14 residues in the CDR3. Trimming stripped 3 bases from V and 5 bases from J, with 10 bases between. The CDR3 DNA reads as TGTGCCAGCAGTGAGGTCGGGGGAACCGGGGAGCTGTTTTTT. Encoded protein: CASSEVGGTGELFF.

V usage is TRBV28 and J usage is TRBJ2-7; TRBD1 matches at 7 bases. J lost 3 bases, V lost 5 bases, and 4 bases had no gene match. The germline CDR1 and CDR2 sequences are MDHEN and SYDVKM. The CDR3 totals 13 residues. The CDR3 DNA reads as TGTGCCAGCAGTCACAGGACAGGCTACGAGCAGTACTTC. Amino acid sequence: CASSHRTGYEQYF.

The chain has TRBV7-6 and TRBJ1-2; D is uncertain. Trimming took off 1 base at V and 2 bases at J, with 2 bases between the two ends. Per the germline V gene, CDR1 is SGHVS and CDR2 is FNYEAQ. This CDR3 is 12 amino acids long. The CDR3 DNA follows: TGTGCCAGCAGCTTAGACAACTATGGCTACACCTTC. Its translation is CASSLDNYGYTF.

Only a few counts were recorded for this clonotype. The chain is built from TRBV6-5 and TRBJ2-2, with TRBD1 matching over 8 bases. The CDR3 totals 17 residues. Trimming removed 2 bases from V and 5 bases from J; junction bases left unmatched: 10. Per germline, CDR1 MNHEY and CDR2 SVGAGI. CDR3 bases: TGTGCCAGCAGTTACCGAAGACAGGGGTGGAGTACCGGGGAGCTGTTTTTT. Protein: CASSYRRQGWSTGELFF.

The chain recombines TRBV30 with TRBJ1-6; D unclear. V shed 0 bases and J shed 6 bases, with 9 bases lying between them. The CDR3 is 14 amino acids. CDR1 GTSNPN and CDR2 SVGIG come from the germline V gene (reference sequence). This CDR3 reads CAWSVSDFNSPLHF. The CDR3 DNA follows: TGTGCCTGGAGTGTGTCTGACTTTAATTCACCCCTCCACTTT.

The sample holds a few counts of this clonotype. The rearrangement uses TRBV10-3 and TRBJ2-2; no firm D call. The V gene's germline CDR1 is ENHRY and CDR2 SYGVKD. The CDR3 length is 14 residues. Trimming shortened V by 0 bases and J by 7 bases, and 9 bases separated the two germline ends. In DNA, the CDR3 is TGTGCCATCAGTGAGTCTAGATCGGACGGGGAGCTGTTTTTT. Translation: CAISESRSDGELFF.

The chain uses TRBV7-2 and TRBJ2-5; 8 bases fit TRBD1. CDR1 SGHTA and CDR2 FQGNSA come from the germline V gene. Germline trimming cut 5 bases from V and 4 bases from J; bases unmatched to any gene: 18. The CDR3 loop spans 18 amino acids. The CDR3 sequence is CASSLSTLRQGRLETQYF. DNA of the CDR3: TGTGCCAGCAGCCTAAGCACCCTTAGACAGGGGAGGTTAGAGACCCAGTACTTC.

V and J are TRBV20-1 and TRBJ1-5; maybe TRBD1 (6 bases). This CDR3 is built from 15 residues. V was shortened by 1 base and J by 6 bases, with 16 bases between the two germline ends. The V gene's germline CDR1 is DFQATT and CDR2 SNEGSKA (reference sequence). The CDR3 region has the DNA TGCAGTGCTAGAGGGGGGAGGGGGATTGGTCAGCCCCAGCATTTT. This translates into CSARGGRGIGQPQHF.

V usage is TRBV12-3 or TRBV12-4 and J usage is TRBJ1-1; the D is unclear. CDR3 length equals 17 residues. Trimming removed 5 bases from V and 3 bases from J, with 22 bases in between. The CDR3 DNA reads as TGTGCCAGCAGTACGGATCGGATGGTGACATCCTACACTGAAGCTTTCTTT. It is translated as CASSTDRMVTSYTEAFF.

The chain employs TRBV6-1 and TRBJ1-1; D remains ambiguous. With 6 bases removed from V and 5 bases from J, the gap between germline ends came to 10 bases. This CDR3 has 12 amino acids. Germline V lookup: CDR1 MNHNS, CDR2 SASEGT. The CDR3 nucleotides are TGTGCCAGCAGACAAGGGAGGACTGAAGCTTTCTTT. The encoded protein is CASRQGRTEAFF.

V usage is TRBV19 and J usage is TRBJ2-5; maybe TRBD2 (6 bases). The ends were cut back, 4 bases at V and 7 bases at J, with 13 bases in the middle. The germline CDR1 and CDR2 sequences are LNHDA and SQIVND (reference sequence). The CDR3 has 13 residues. This chain's CDR3 is CASSTGLGGTQYF. In nucleotides, the CDR3 is TGTGCCAGTAGTACCGGATTGGGGGGGACCCAGTACTTC. Based on the CDR3 plus reference TRBV19 and TRBJ2-5, the full variable domain is DGGITQSPKYLFRKEGQNVTLSCEQNLNHDAMYWYRQDPGQGLRLIYYSQIVNDFQKGDIAEGYSVSREKKESFPLTVTSAQKNPTAFYLCASSTGLGGTQYFGPGTRLLVL.

V usage is TRBV6-1 and J usage is TRBJ2-5, with 9 bases that match TRBD2. The CDR3 totals 14 residues. CDR1 is MNHNS, CDR2 SASEGT, per germline. V was clipped by 9 bases and J by 4 bases; unmatched bases: 9. This CDR3 is CASGSSGRRETQYF. The CDR3 DNA reads TGTGCCAGTGGGAGTAGCGGGAGACGAGAGACCCAGTACTTC.

This clonotype occurred a few times. This chain joins TRBV6-2 or TRBV6-3 and TRBJ1-6; 10 bases line up with TRBD1. This CDR3 spans 23 amino acids. The V gene's germline CDR1 is MNHEY and CDR2 SVGEGT. The J segment lost 7 bases and the V segment lost 3 bases, leaving 27 bases of the junction unmatched. CDR3 nucleotide sequence: TGTGCCAGCAGTTATAATAGACCGAGGACGGCGACAGGGGGCACCCCGGGGAATTCACCCCTCCACTTT. It is translated as CASSYNRPRTATGGTPGNSPLHF.

V and J are TRBV14 and TRBJ1-1; D is unclear. The V and J ends lost 4 bases and 3 bases respectively, with 12 bases between them. Germline V lookup: CDR1 SGHDN, CDR2 FVKESK. The CDR3 runs 14 residues. CDR3 loop: CASSRERPYTEAFF. The DNA of the CDR3 is TGTGCCAGCAGCCGGGAAAGACCGTACACTGAAGCTTTCTTT.

By proportion, this clonotype is medium-sized. The chain recombines TRBV20-1 with TRBJ1-5; D gene unclear. There are 13 residues in the CDR3. Trimming cost V 0 bases and J 6 bases, with 9 bases left between them. CDR1 and CDR2 (germline): DFQATT, SNEGSKA (reference sequence). CDR3: CSARDKASQPQHF. In DNA, the CDR3 is TGCAGTGCTAGAGATAAAGCCAGTCAGCCCCAGCATTTT.